The sequence of this T cell receptor beta chain was determined in a study of glioma-infiltrating T cells (dated by TCRdb to about 2016). General notes on the study: The study sequenced TCR alpha- and beta-chain repertoires from glioma tissue, from non-neoplastic brain tissue and from matched peripheral blood mononuclear cells. Three low-grade glioma patients, 7 or 8 primary glioblastoma patients and three non-glioma patients contributing non-neoplastic brain tissue were included in the paired cohort. To measure how far tissue and blood T-cell populations diverged, each tissue-infiltrating repertoire was compared against the peripheral blood repertoire of the same patient.

This clonotype has just a few counts. Its cognate antigen has yet to be identified. Per-nucleotide qualities are absent, and no much larger clonotype sits a single base away. TCR alpha and beta CDR3 regions were amplified with the iRepertoire nested amplicon-rescue multiplex PCR (arm-PCR) platform from RNA. One-step reverse transcription and amplification used roughly 95-450 ng of tissue mRNA or PBMC total RNA as input. Following bead purification, Illumina adapters were added by a secondary multiplex PCR, and libraries between 200 and 400 bp were gel-purified. The libraries contained internal 6-nucleotide barcodes that were used for demultiplexing. Libraries were sequenced on an Illumina MiSeq with 2x220 or 2x250 nucleotide paired-end reads. As for how the authors treated the data: Paired reads were merged using FLASH 1.2.11 and were aligned to the GRCh37 human genome using BWA-MEM, after which TRA and TRB reads were extracted. For V and J assignment, an IMGT-derived reference of cassette sequences and CDR3 motifs that included pseudogenes was used. Reads were translated in three frames, and productive CDR3s were defined as those with a C...FGXG motif and no stop codons. A clonotype was defined as a unique combination of a V-J cassette pair and a CDR3 amino acid sequence. Filtering of reads was based on Hamming distance, with the threshold set by the sequence error rate of each sample in mapped regions. TCRdb cleaned the public reads at Q25 with fastp, built clones with MiXCR and kept in-frame beta chains. Each CDR3 protein appears once, grouped with its most common genes and DNA. TCRdb, not the authors, supplied the V and J calls. The sample includes about 3,200 distinct CDR3 sequences, with over 35% observed a single time. The ten largest clones add up to roughly 50% of the sample.

Overall study results and their limits: Group comparisons were based on small numbers of patients: three non-neoplastic, three low-grade glioma and eight or nine glioblastoma patients. VJ-independent divergence between tissue and blood was lower than expected in non-neoplastic patients but higher than expected in all gliomas, particularly low-grade gliomas. Very few CDR3 sequences were found to be shared between tissue and blood, and this scarcity was attributed to high CDR3 diversity and limited sampling.

The clonotype was recovered from a human donor with low-grade glioma or glioblastoma, undergoing nonglioma brain surgery, or in good health (not recorded which). Sequenced input: glioma tissue, nonneoplastic brain tissue, or PBMCs (not recorded which).

The CDR3: CASSSGGAQGNEQYF. The DNA reads as follows: TGTGCCAGCAGCTCTGGAGGGGCCCAGGGCAACGAGCAGTACTTC. This chain joins TRBV7-2 to TRBJ2-7; the D gene is perhaps TRBD2, on 6 matching bases. The junction shows trimming of 4 bases on V and 5 bases on J, plus 18 bases between the germline ends. Inclusive of the bounding cysteine and phenylalanine, the CDR3 is 15 residues long. Only the CDR3 region is kept as DNA, spanning 45 bases read in frame from base 1. The CDR1 and CDR2 encoded by the germline V gene are SGHTA and FQGNSA.